This TCR beta chain came from a study of blood T cell repertoires in COVID-19. In the study overall: Acute and convalescent COVID-19 samples came from the United States, Italy and Spain.

In the study's own analysis: Amplification from reference gene primers served as the basis for estimated nucleated cell counts. Generated by immunoSEQ multiplex PCR, the TCRdb table keeps only in-frame clones and is missing some. V, J and clone size reflect that table, while D and trimming were determined from the DNA. This sample has over 350,000 clones, with about 85% found just once. Participants' own reports of clinical history determined their cohort assignment. This clonotype originated in a woman under 30 with acute COVID-19. The sample comprised PBMCs or T cells enriched from blood (not recorded which).

This chain's CDR3 is CSVGAAGQVRSSYNEQFF. DNA for the CDR3: TGCAGCGTTGGAGCGGCAGGACAGGTTCGAAGCTCCTACAATGAGCAGTTCTTC. The V gene is TRBV29-1, the J gene TRBJ2-1; 7 nucleotides agree with TRBD1. The germline CDR1 and CDR2 sequences are SQVTM and ANQGSEA. V shed 4 bases, J shed 0 bases, and the junction held 15 bases outside the gene matches. The CDR3 runs 18 residues.